Listed below are T cell receptor beta chains from one sample, sequenced in a study of T cell responses to AZD1222 COVID-19 vaccine. The assay was immunoSEQ multiplex PCR, and TCRdb's table has in-frame clones only and misses some. The data show about 140,000 clones, with around 93% seen just once and approximately 2.6% held by the top ten. Sequenced here: peripheral blood, sampled on day 0 of AZD1222 vaccination. Receptors originate from an adult in good health. CDR3s include the opening cysteine and the closing phenylalanine or tryptophan. Fields, in order: V gene, clone size, CDR3 protein. Not all rows give a size; the values are once, few, many and, for expanded clones, a class.

TRBV28	-	CASSSGPREAFF
TRBV7-9	-	CASRRSGTGDNEQFF
TRBV5-1	once	CASRGTGNYEQYF
TRBV6-6	-	CASSSRQGSNQPQHF
TRBV27	-	CASSSAGIRAGNTIYF
TRBV6-6	-	CASTIRYGELFF
TRBV30	-	CAWSPVGFFNYGYTF
TRBV28	-	CASSFRGWGYTF
TRBV7-8	-	CASSLEIGYGTKAFF
TRBV18	-	CASSPNSLSPRETQYF
TRBV6-5	-	CASSYHQGGEQYF
TRBV7-9	-	CASPDSLAGDTDTQYF
TRBV5-4	-	CASSLDRLNTEAFF
TRBV24-1	-	CATSDLTLTETDTQYF
TRBV11-2	once	CASSLRGEAFF
TRBV11-3	-	CASSLETGSWLFF
TRBV12-5	-	CASGLLDRGFNQPQHF
TRBV7-9	-	CASSLKVGRGGETQYF
TRBV4-1	-	CASSQVLALFEQFF
TRBV7-2	-	CASSFVSSYNEQFF
TRBV19	-	CASSDRDRHISNQPQHF
TRBV2	-	CASSETTSGSLVQFF
TRBV4-3	-	CASSQSISQGAPDTQYF
TRBV28	few	CASSPNVGNSYEQYF
TRBV6-5	-	CASFWGQNGYTF
TRBV19	-	CASMGRFPVEQYF
TRBV11-3	-	CASSLGLGGTNTEAFF
TRBV11-3	-	CASKYRDSYEQYF
TRBV4-2	-	CASSQEGAVKLFF
TRBV11-2	-	CASSETGGEGYTF
TRBV4-1	-	CASSPERQSNQPQHF
TRBV19	-	CASSTAGGSTEAFF
TRBV4-1	-	CASSQDRSGSQIKNIQYF
TRBV6-5	-	CASSYSDDGTEAFF
TRBV7-8	-	CASSPRFTTNEKLFF
TRBV3-1/TRBV3-2	-	CASSPLDTPNTEAFF
TRBV5-1	-	CASSALQGSYNEQFF
TRBV11-3	-	CASSRGVVNEQFF
TRBV2	-	CASRADRAYNSPLHF